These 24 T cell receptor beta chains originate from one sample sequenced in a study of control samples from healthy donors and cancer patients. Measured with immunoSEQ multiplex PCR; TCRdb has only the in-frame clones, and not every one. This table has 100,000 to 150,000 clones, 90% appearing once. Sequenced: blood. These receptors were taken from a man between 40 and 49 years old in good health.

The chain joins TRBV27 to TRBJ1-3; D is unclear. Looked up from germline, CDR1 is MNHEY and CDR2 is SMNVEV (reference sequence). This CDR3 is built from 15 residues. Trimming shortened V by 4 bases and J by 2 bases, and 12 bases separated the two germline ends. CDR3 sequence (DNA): TGTGCCAGCAGTTCGGAAAGAGGAACTGGAAACACCATATATTTT. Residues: CASSSERGTGNTIYF.

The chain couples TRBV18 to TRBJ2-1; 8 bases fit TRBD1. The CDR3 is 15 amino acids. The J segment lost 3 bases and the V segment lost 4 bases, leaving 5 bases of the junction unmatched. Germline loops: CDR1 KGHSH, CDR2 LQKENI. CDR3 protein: CASSQGQANYNEQFF. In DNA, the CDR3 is TGTGCCAGCTCACAGGGACAGGCGAACTACAATGAGCAGTTCTTC.

The CDR3 loop reads CSVAGLGAEAFF. DNA of the CDR3: TGCAGCGTTGCAGGGTTGGGGGCTGAAGCTTTCTTT. The chain uses TRBV29-1 and TRBJ1-1; D possibly corresponds to TRBD1 (5 bases). CDR3 length: 12 amino acids. Germline V lookup: CDR1 SQVTM, CDR2 ANQGSEA. The germline V and J ends were trimmed by 4 bases and 6 bases, with 12 bases remaining between them.

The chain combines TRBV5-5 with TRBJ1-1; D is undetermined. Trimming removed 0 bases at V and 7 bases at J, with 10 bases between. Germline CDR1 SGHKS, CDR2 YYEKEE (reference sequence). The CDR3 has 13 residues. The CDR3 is CASSLAEVSEAFF. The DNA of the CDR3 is TGTGCCAGCAGCTTGGCAGAGGTCAGTGAAGCTTTCTTT.

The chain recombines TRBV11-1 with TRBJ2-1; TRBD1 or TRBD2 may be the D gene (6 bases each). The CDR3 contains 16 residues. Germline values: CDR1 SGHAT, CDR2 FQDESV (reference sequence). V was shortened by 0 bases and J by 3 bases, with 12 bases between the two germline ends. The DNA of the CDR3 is TGTGCCAGCAGCTTAGCCGGGGGCATCTACTACAATGAGCAGTTCTTC. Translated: CASSLAGGIYYNEQFF.

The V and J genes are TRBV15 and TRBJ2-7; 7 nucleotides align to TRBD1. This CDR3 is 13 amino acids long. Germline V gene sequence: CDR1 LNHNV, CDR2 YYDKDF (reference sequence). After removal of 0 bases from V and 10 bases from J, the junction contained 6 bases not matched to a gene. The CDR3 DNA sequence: TGTGCCACCAGCAGAGAAGGGGGCCCCGAACAGTACTTC. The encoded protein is CATSREGGPEQYF.

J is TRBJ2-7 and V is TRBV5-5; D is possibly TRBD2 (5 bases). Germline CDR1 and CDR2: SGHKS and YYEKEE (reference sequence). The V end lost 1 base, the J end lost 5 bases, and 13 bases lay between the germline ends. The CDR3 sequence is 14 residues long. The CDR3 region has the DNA TGTGCCAGCAGCTTGAGCGGTGGGAACCACGAGCAGTACTTC. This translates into CASSLSGGNHEQYF.

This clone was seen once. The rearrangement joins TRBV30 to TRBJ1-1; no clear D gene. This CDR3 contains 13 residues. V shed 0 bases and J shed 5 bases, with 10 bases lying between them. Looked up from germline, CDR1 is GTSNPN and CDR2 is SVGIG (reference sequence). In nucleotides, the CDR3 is TGTGCCTGGAGTGTACAACGGTTAACTGAAGCTTTCTTT. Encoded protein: CAWSVQRLTEAFF.

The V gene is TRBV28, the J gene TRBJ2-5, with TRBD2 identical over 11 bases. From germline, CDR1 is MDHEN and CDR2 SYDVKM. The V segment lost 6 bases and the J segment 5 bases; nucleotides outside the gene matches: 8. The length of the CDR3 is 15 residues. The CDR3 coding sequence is TGTGCCAGCAGGCGGAGACTAGCGGGGTATGAGACCCAGTACTTC. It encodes CASRRRLAGYETQYF.

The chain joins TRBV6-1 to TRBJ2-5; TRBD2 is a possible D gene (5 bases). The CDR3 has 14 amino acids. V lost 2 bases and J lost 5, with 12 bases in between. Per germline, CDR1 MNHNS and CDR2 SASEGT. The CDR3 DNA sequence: TGTGCCAGCAGTGAACCCACTAGTCGGGAGACCCAGTACTTC. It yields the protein CASSEPTSRETQYF.

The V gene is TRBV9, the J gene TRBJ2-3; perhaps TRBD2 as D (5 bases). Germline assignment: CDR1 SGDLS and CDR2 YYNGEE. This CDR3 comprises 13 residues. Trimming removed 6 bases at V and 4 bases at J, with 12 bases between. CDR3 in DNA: TGTGCCAGCAATGAGGGAAGCGCAGATACGCAGTATTTT. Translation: CASNEGSADTQYF.

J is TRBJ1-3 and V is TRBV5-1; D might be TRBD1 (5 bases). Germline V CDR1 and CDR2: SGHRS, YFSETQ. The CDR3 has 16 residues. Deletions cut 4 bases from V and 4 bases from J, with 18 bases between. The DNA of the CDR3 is TGCGCCAGCAGCCCCGGGGGTACGGGGTTAGGAAACACCATATATTTT. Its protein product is CASSPGGTGLGNTIYF.

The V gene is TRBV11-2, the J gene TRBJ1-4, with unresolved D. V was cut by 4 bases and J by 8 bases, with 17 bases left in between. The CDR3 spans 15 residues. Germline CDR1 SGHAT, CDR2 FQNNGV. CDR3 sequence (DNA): TGTGCCAGCAGCTCCCAAGTTCCGGCGGGAGAAAAACTGTTTTTT. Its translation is CASSSQVPAGEKLFF.

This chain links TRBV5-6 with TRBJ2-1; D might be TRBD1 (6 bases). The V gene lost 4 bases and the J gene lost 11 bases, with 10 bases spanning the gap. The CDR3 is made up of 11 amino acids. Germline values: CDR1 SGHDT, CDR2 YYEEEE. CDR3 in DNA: TGTGCCAGCAGCGTGACAGGAAAGCAGTTCTTC. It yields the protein CASSVTGKQFF.

In DNA, the CDR3 is TGTGCCTGCAGGCCAAGGCGGCAAGAGACCCAGTACTTC. Translation: CACRPRRQETQYF. V gene TRBV30 combines with J gene TRBJ2-5; the D is unclear. Germline V gene lookup returns CDR1 GTSNPN and CDR2 SVGIG (reference sequence). V was trimmed by 6 bases and J by 2 bases, leaving 13 bases between them. This CDR3 has 13 residues.

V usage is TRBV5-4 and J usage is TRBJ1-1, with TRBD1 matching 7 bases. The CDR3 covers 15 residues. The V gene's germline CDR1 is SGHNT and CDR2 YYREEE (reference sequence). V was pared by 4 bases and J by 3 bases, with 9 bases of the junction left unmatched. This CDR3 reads CASSLFWDSHTEAFF. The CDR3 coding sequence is TGTGCCAGCAGCCTTTTTTGGGACAGCCACACTGAAGCTTTCTTT.

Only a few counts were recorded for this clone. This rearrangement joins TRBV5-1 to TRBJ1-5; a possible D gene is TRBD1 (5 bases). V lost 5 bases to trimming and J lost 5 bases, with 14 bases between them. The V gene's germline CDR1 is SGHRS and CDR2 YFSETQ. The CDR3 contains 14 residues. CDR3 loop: CASSLGGKDQPQHF. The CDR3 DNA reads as TGCGCCAGCAGTCTCGGGGGGAAGGATCAGCCCCAGCATTTT. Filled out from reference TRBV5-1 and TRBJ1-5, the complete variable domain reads KAGVTQTPRYLIKTRGQQVTLSCSPISGHRSVSWYQQTPGQGLQFLFEYFSETQRNKGNFPGRFSGRQFSNSRSEMNVSTLELGDSALYLCASSLGGKDQPQHFGDGTRLSIL.

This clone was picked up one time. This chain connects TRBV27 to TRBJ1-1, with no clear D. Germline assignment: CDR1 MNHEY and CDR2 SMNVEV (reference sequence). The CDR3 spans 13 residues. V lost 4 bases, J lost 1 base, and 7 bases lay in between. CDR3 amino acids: CASSYPGNTEAFF. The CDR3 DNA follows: TGTGCCAGCAGTTACCCAGGGAACACTGAAGCTTTCTTT.

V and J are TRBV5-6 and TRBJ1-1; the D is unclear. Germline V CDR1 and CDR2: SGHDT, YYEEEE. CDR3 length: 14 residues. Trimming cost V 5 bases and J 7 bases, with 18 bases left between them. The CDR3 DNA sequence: TGTGCCAGCAGTAACGCGGCGGAGAGATTTGAAGCTTTCTTT. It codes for CASSNAAERFEAFF. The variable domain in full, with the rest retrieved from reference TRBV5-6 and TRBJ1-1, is DAGVTQSPTHLIKTRGQQVTLRCSPKSGHDTVSWYQQALGQGPQFIFQYYEEEERQRGNFPDRFSGHQFPNYSSELNVNALLLGDSALYLCASSNAAERFEAFFGQGTRLTVV.

DNA for the CDR3: TGTGCCAGCAGTTACTCGACGGGAGAACTGGGCACTGAAGCTTTCTTT. The encoded protein is CASSYSTGELGTEAFF. The chain has TRBV6-5 and TRBJ1-1; D not certain. Germline V gene data show CDR1 as MNHEY and CDR2 as SVGAGI. CDR3 length: 16 residues. The V end lost 0 bases, the J end lost 4 bases, and 15 bases lay between the germline ends.

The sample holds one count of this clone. CDR3 sequence reads: CASGTNRDPRAFF. The CDR3 DNA sequence: TGTGCCAGCGGAACCAACAGGGATCCGCGAGCTTTCTTT. The rearrangement uses TRBV9 and TRBJ1-1; D possibly corresponds to TRBD1 (6 bases). The CDR3 runs 13 residues. Per germline, CDR1 SGDLS and CDR2 YYNGEE. The V end was cut by 7 bases, the J end by 10 bases, with 20 bases between. The full variable domain, its missing parts supplied by reference TRBV9 and TRBJ1-1, is DSGVTQTPKHLITATGQRVTLRCSPRSGDLSVYWYQQSLDQGLQFLIQYYNGEERAKGNILERFSAQQFPDLHSELNLSSLELGDSALYFCASGTNRDPRAFFGQGTRLTVV.

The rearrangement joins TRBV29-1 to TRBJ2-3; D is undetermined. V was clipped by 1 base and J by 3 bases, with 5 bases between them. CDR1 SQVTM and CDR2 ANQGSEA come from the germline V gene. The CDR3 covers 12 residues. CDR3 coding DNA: TGCAGCGTTGAAGGGGGAACAGATACGCAGTATTTT. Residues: CSVEGGTDTQYF.

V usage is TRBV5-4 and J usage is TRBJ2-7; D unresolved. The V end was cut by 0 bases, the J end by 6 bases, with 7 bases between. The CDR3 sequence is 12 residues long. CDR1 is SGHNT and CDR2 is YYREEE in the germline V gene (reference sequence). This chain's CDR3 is CASSLGKAEQYF. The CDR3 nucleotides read TGTGCCAGCAGCTTGGGGAAGGCCGAGCAGTACTTC.

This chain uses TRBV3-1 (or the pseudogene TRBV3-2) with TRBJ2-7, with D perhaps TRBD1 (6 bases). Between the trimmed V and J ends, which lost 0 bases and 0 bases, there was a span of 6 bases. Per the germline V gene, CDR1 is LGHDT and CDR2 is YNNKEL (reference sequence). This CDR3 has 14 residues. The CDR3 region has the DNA TGTGCCAGCAGCCAAGAGGGGGCCTCCTACGAGCAGTACTTC. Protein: CASSQEGASYEQYF.